These T cell receptor beta chains were read from a single sample in a study of T cells in Graves' hyperthyroidism and ophthalmopathy. TCRdb processed the multiplex PCR reads anew with MiXCR; each CDR3 protein has one entry. Among approximately 640,000 distinct CDR3 sequences, about 18% were seen once, and the ten largest hold roughly a sixth. The sample consisted of blood. These receptors were obtained from a man aged 50-59 years with Graves' hyperthyroidism. CDR3s include the opening cysteine and the closing phenylalanine or tryptophan.

j_call | cdr3_length | v_call | cdr3_aa
TRBJ1-5 | 14 | TRBV2 | CASQPGTTGQPQHF
TRBJ2-7 | 15 | TRBV20-1 | CSARPTSGQPNEQYF
TRBJ1-4 | 12 | TRBV19 | CASQDGNEKLFF
TRBJ2-1 | 14 | TRBV4-2 | CASSQDLTNNEQFF
TRBJ2-1 | 13 | TRBV20-1 | CSARGGADNEQFF
TRBJ1-3 | 14 | TRBV12-3/TRBV12-4 | CASSLWAGGNTIYF
TRBJ2-1 | 12 | TRBV18 | CASSLPPREQFF
TRBJ1-1 | 13 | TRBV20-1 | CSASTNVNTEAFF
TRBJ2-2 | 15 | TRBV28 | CASSPLAGHTGELFF
TRBJ2-1 | 15 | TRBV6-1 | CASSEAYTGNNEQFF
TRBJ1-6 | 14 | TRBV5-5 | CASSFLAGNSPLHF
TRBJ2-7 | 13 | TRBV18 | CASSAGGVGEQYF
TRBJ2-7 | 16 | TRBV7-8 | CASSLPRQGASYEQYF
TRBJ1-1 | 12 | TRBV19 | CASSMRRSEAFF
TRBJ2-1 | 15 | TRBV3-1 | CASSPDRGRHAEQFF
TRBJ1-1 | 17 | TRBV7-2 | CASSLRSGRDRNTEAFF
TRBJ2-3 | 15 | TRBV20-1 | CSAPWAAGGTDTQYF
TRBJ2-7 | 14 | TRBV11-2 | CASSLGTGGGEQYF
TRBJ1-5 | 15 | TRBV6-1 | CASSQDGLGNQPQHF
TRBJ1-2 | 12 | TRBV24-1 | CATSDSLYGYTF
TRBJ2-3 | 14 | TRBV5-8 | CASSFRDRGDTQYF
TRBJ1-4 | 17 | TRBV7-9 | CASSPSGTSATNEKLFF